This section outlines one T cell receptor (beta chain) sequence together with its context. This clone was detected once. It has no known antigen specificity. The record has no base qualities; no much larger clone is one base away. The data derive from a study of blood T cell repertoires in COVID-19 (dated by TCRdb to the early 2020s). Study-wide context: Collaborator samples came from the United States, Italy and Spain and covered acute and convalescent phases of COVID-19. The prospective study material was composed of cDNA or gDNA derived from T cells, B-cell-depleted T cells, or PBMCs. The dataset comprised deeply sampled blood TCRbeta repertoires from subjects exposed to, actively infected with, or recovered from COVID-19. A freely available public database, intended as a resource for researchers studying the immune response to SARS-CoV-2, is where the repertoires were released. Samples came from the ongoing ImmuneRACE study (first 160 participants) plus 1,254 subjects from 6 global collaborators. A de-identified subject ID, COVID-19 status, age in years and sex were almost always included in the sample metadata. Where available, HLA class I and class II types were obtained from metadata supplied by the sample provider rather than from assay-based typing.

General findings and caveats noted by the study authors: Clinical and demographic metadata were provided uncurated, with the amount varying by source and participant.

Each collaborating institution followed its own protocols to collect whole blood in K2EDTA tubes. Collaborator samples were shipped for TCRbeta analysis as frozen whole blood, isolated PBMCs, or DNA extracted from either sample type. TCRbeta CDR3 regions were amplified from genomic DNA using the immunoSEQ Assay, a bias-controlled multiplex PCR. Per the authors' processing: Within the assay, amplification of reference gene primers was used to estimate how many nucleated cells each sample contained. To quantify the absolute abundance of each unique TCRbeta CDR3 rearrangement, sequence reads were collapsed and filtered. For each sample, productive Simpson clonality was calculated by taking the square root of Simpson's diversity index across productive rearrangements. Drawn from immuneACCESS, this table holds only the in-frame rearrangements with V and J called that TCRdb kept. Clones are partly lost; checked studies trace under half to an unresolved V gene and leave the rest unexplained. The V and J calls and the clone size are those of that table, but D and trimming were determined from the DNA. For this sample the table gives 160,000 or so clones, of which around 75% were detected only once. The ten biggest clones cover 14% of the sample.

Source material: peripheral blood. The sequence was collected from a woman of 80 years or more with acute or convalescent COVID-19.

The CDR3 region: CSVAGRSNTEAFF. The DNA is TGCAGCGTCGCGGGACGGTCGAACACTGAAGCTTTCTTT. This receptor chain uses TRBV29-1 and TRBJ1-1, with TRBD1 as a weak D call on 5 bases. The junction carries 12 bases between V and J, which are trimmed by 6 bases and 1 base respectively. The CDR3 numbers 13 residues from cysteine through phenylalanine. Only the CDR3 part of the read is kept: 39 bases, read in frame from the first base. From a lookup of the germline V gene, CDR1 and CDR2 are SQVTM and ANQGSEA.